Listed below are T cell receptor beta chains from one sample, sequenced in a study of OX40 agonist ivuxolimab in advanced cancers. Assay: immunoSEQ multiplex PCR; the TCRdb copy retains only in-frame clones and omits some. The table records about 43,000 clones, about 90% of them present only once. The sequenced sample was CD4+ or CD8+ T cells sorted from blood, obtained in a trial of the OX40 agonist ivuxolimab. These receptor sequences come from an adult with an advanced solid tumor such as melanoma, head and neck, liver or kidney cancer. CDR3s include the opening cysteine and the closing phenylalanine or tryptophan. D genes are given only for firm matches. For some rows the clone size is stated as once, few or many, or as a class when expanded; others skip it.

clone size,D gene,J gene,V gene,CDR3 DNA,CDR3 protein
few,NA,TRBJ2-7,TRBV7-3,TGTGCCAGCAGCTGCCGGGACTCGTTAAACTACGAGCAGTACTTC,CASSCRDSLNYEQYF
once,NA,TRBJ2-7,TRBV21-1,TGTGCCAGCAGCAATGGCGGCCGGACAGGGGGCAGGAGGGAGCAGTACTTC,CASSNGGRTGGRREQYF
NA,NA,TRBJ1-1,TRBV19,TGTGCCAGTAGTATAGATAATCCGCCTGAAGCTTTCTTT,CASSIDNPPEAFF
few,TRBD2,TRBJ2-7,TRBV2,TGTGCCAGCTCCGGAGGACTAGTGCCTCTCGAGCAGTACTTC,CASSGGLVPLEQYF
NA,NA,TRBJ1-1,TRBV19,TGTGCCAGTAAGGAATTCTTAGACACTGAAGCTTTCTTT,CASKEFLDTEAFF
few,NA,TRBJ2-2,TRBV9,TGTGCCAGCAGCGTAGCGGGAACGAACACCGGGGAGCTGTTTTTT,CASSVAGTNTGELFF
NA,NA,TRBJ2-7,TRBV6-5,TGTGCCAGCAGCGGGGACGGACAGTTCTACGAGCAGTACTTC,CASSGDGQFYEQYF
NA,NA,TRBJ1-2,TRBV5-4,TGTGCCAGCAGCTTCCAGGGGTATGGCTACACCTTC,CASSFQGYGYTF
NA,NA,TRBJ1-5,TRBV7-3,TGTGCCAGCAGCTTAGTGGGGGGTGGCAATCAGCCCCAGCATTTT,CASSLVGGGNQPQHF
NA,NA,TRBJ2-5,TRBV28,TGTGCCAGCAGTGCCCCCCCTAAACAAGAGACCCAGTACTTC,CASSAPPKQETQYF
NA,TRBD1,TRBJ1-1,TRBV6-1,TGTGCCAGCAGTGATCAGGGGGCCACTGAAGCTTTCTTT,CASSDQGATEAFF
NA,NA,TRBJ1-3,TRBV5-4,TGTGCCAGCAGCTCGGACCCTTGGTCTGGAAACACCATATATTTT,CASSSDPWSGNTIYF
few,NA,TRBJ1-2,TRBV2,TGTGCCAGCAGCACGGGTCGTGGGGCTAGGTATGGCTACACCTTC,CASSTGRGARYGYTF
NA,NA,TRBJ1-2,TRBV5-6,TGTGCCAGCAGCGTGTGGAACTATGGCTACACCTTC,CASSVWNYGYTF
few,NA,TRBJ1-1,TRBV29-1,TGCAGCGTTGATATCGGACAGCTGAACACTGAAGCTTTCTTT,CSVDIGQLNTEAFF
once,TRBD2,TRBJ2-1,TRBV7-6,TGTGCCAGCAGCGGACTAGCGGGAGCTGGTGAGCAGTTCTTC,CASSGLAGAGEQFF
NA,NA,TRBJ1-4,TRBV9,TGTGCCAGCAGCGCAGACAGTTTCTCGGATGAAAAACTGTTTTTT,CASSADSFSDEKLFF
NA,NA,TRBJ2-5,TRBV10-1,TGCGCCAGCAGTGCTAAGCGACAAGAGACCCAGTACTTC,CASSAKRQETQYF
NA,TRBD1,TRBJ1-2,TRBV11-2,TGTGCCAGCAGCTCAACTTCACAGGGGAGCTATGGCTACACCTTC,CASSSTSQGSYGYTF
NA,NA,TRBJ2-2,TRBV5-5,TGTGCCAGCAACGGTCCAAGGAACACCGGGGAGCTGTTTTTT,CASNGPRNTGELFF
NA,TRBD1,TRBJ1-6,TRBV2,TGTGCCAGCAGTTTAAGGCCAGGGGGGTCCTATAATTCACCCCTCCACTTT,CASSLRPGGSYNSPLHF
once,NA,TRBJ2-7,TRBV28,TGCGCCAGCAGCCCCAGGGGGGAGGACGAGCAGTACTTC,CASSPRGEDEQYF
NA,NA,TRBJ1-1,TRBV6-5,TGTGCCAGCAGTACCGACATTAACACTGAAGCTTTCTTT,CASSTDINTEAFF
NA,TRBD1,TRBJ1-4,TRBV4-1,TGCGCCAGCAGCCAATACAGGGGATACTCAACTAATGAAAAACTGTTTTTT,CASSQYRGYSTNEKLFF
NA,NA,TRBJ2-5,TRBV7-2,TGTGCCAGCAGACTCCGGACAACCCAAGAGACCCAGTACTTC,CASRLRTTQETQYF
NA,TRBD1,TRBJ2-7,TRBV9,TGTGCCAGCAGCGTCCGGGACAGGGCATACGAGCAGTACTTC,CASSVRDRAYEQYF
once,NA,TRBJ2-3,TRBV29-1,TGCAGCGTTGTTCATGGCAACAGAAGGGATACGCAGTATTTT,CSVVHGNRRDTQYF
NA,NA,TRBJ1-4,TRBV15,TGTGCCACCAGCAGAGATCATCGGGGGACTAATGAAAAACTGTTTTTT,CATSRDHRGTNEKLFF
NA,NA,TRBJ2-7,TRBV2,TGTGCCAGCAGTGCCCCCTACGAGCAGTACTTC,CASSAPYEQYF
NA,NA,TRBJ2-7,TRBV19,TGTGCCAGTTCTGTCAGGGGGGATATCTACGAGCAGTACTTC,CASSVRGDIYEQYF
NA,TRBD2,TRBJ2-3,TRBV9,TGTGCCAGCAGCGTAGGACTAGCGGGGACCACCCGCCGGGGCACAGATACGCAGTATTTT,CASSVGLAGTTRRGTDTQYF
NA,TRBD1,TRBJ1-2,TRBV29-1,TGCAGCGTAAAAACCGGGACAGGGGTCGGCTATGGCTACACCTTC,CSVKTGTGVGYGYTF
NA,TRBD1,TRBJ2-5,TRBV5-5,TGTGCCAGCAGCCCGGGGACAGGGGCGTTCGGAGAGACCCAGTACTTC,CASSPGTGAFGETQYF
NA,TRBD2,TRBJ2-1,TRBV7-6,TGTGCCAGCAGCTCCCCCTCTAGCGGGGTCTACAATGAGCAGTTCTTC,CASSSPSSGVYNEQFF
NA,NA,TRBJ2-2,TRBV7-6,TGTGCCAGCAGCTTCGACCAGGGAACCGGGGAGCTGTTTTTT,CASSFDQGTGELFF
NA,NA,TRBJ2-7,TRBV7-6,TGTGCCAGCAGCGAACGTGGGGGCGAGCAGTACTTC,CASSERGGEQYF
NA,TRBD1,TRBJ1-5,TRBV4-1,TGCGCCAGCAGCCAAGATCGAGCACAGGGGAACTTCCCCCAGCATTTT,CASSQDRAQGNFPQHF
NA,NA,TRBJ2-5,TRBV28,TGTGCCAGCAGTTTGGTCGGCTGGGTTGCCCAAGAGACCCAGTACTTC,CASSLVGWVAQETQYF
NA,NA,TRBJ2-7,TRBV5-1,TGCGCCAGCAGCTTGGCCGGGGGAAGGGTCTACGAGCAGTACTTC,CASSLAGGRVYEQYF
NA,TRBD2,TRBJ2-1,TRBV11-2,TGTGCCAGCAGCAAGGCACTAGCGGGAGAAGTCTCCTACAATGAGCAGTTCTTC,CASSKALAGEVSYNEQFF
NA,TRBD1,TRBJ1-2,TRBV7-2,TGTGCCAGCAGCTTAAGTTCACAGGGGAGGGGCTACACCTTC,CASSLSSQGRGYTF
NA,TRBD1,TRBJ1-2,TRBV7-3,TGTGCCAGCAGCCTTGACAGGGGGGAAGGCTACACCTTC,CASSLDRGEGYTF
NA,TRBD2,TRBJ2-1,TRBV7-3,TGTGCCAGCAGCTTACTAGCGGGCCGCTACAATGAGCAGTTCTTC,CASSLLAGRYNEQFF
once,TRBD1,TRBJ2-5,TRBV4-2,TGTGCCAGCAGCACGGGACAGGACCAAGAGACCCAGTACTTC,CASSTGQDQETQYF
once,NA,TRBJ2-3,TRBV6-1,TGTGCCAGCAGTCCAGCACAGGGAGATACGCAGTATTTT,CASSPAQGDTQYF
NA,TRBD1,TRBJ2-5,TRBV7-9,TGTGCCAGCAGCTCTCGACAGGGGCGAGAGACCCAGTACTTC,CASSSRQGRETQYF
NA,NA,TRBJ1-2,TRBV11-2,TGTGCCAGCAGCTTATCCGCACAGTGGGGCTACACCTTC,CASSLSAQWGYTF
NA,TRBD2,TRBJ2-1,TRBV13,TGTGCCACCAGTGACGGGCTAGCGGGGGTTTCCTACAATGAGCAGTTCTTC,CATSDGLAGVSYNEQFF
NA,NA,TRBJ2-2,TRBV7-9,TGTGCCAGCCGAACGGTGGGGGGGCAAGCCGGGGAGCTGTTTTTT,CASRTVGGQAGELFF
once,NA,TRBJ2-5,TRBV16,TGTGCCAGCAGCCGTCCAAGAGAGACCCAGTACTTC,CASSRPRETQYF
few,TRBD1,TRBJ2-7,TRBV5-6,TGTGCCAGCAGCCCGCAGTGGACAGGGAGCTACGAGCAGTACTTC,CASSPQWTGSYEQYF
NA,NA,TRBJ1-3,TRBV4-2,TGTGCCAGCAGCCAAGATGGAAACACCATATATTTT,CASSQDGNTIYF
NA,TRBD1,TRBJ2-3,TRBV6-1,TGTGCCACCCAGCAGGGGGCACAGGATCCGCAGTATTTT,CATQQGAQDPQYF